These T cell receptor beta chains were read from a single sample in a study of T cells in tuberculosis. Assay: immunoSEQ multiplex PCR; the TCRdb copy retains only in-frame clones and omits some. The data hold around 26,000 clones, with around 95% observed a single time. Sequenced material: PBMCs. The receptors stem from a donor aged 10-29 years with latent tuberculosis or without tuberculosis infection. The CDR3 runs from the conserved cysteine through the conserved F or W. The D gene is left open where the match is weak. Rows may omit the clone size; those that give it use once, few, many or a size class.

abundance | j_gene | d_gene | v_gene | len | CDR3nt | CDR3aa
few | TRBJ1-1 | NA | TRBV29-1 | 12 | TGCAGCGTTGACTTACAGAACACTGAAGCTTTCTTT | CSVDLQNTEAFF
once | TRBJ1-4 | TRBD1 | TRBV19 | 18 | TGTGCCAGTAGTATAAGGCGGCAGGGGGCCGGATGGGGTGAAAAACTGTTTTTT | CASSIRRQGAGWGEKLFF
NA | TRBJ1-3 | TRBD1 | TRBV6-1 | 15 | TGTGCCAGCAGGCCCGGGACAGGGAGGGGAAACACCATATATTTT | CASRPGTGRGNTIYF
NA | TRBJ1-1 | NA | TRBV7-8 | 14 | TGTGCCAGCAGCTTTGTCGGGGAGAACACTGAAGCTTTCTTT | CASSFVGENTEAFF
NA | TRBJ2-3 | TRBD2 | TRBV5-1 | 15 | TGCGCCAGCAGCCCCGGGACTAGCTCCGCAGATACGCAGTATTTT | CASSPGTSSADTQYF
NA | TRBJ2-1 | NA | TRBV5-1 | 15 | TGCGCCAGCAGCTTGGCACAGTCGATAGGTAATGAGCAGTTCTTC | CASSLAQSIGNEQFF
NA | TRBJ2-5 | TRBD2 | TRBV11-2 | 13 | TGTGCCAGCAGCTTATCAGAGGCAGGGACTAAGTACTTC | CASSLSEAGTKYF
NA | TRBJ1-2 | NA | TRBV6-5 | 14 | TGTGCCAGCAGTTACAGGGAGCCCAACTATGGCTACACCTTC | CASSYREPNYGYTF
NA | TRBJ2-1 | TRBD2 | TRBV7-3 | 21 | TGTGCCAGCAGCCCCACACCCGGGACTAGCGGGGGGGCTGGGGCCTACAATGAGCAGTTCTTC | CASSPTPGTSGGAGAYNEQFF
NA | TRBJ1-2 | NA | TRBV7-9 | 15 | TGTGCCAGCAGCTTAGGACAGGAACGCCCGGGGGGCTACACCTTC | CASSLGQERPGGYTF
NA | TRBJ2-1 | TRBD2 | TRBV6-5 | 16 | TGTGCCAGCAGTTACCTAGTAGCGGGGGGACACAATGAGCAGTTCTTC | CASSYLVAGGHNEQFF
NA | TRBJ1-1 | TRBD1 | TRBV9 | 13 | TGTGCCAGCAGCGAGACAGGGCGGACTGAAGCTTTCTTT | CASSETGRTEAFF
NA | TRBJ1-4 | NA | TRBV4-1 | 15 | TGCGCCAGCAGCCAAGGATTCGGGCCCCAGGGCTTACTGTTTTTT | CASSQGFGPQGLLFF
NA | TRBJ2-3 | TRBD1 | TRBV7-9 | 14 | TGTGCCAGCAGTTCGGACAGGGGAACAGATACGCAGTATTTT | CASSSDRGTDTQYF
NA | TRBJ2-3 | TRBD1 | TRBV7-6 | 14 | TGTGCCAGCAGCCCACAGGGGGACACAGATACGCAGTATTTT | CASSPQGDTDTQYF
NA | TRBJ1-2 | NA | TRBV27 | 14 | TGTGCCAGCAGAGTGGGTGGGGGGGGAAGGGGCTACACCTTC | CASRVGGGGRGYTF
once | TRBJ2-3 | TRBD1 | TRBV9 | 18 | TGTGCCAGCAGCTCAGGACAGGGGGCAAGATGGTCCACAGATACGCAGTATTTT | CASSSGQGARWSTDTQYF
NA | TRBJ2-1 | TRBD1 | TRBV18 | 13 | TGTGCCAGCTCACCAGGACAGGGCGACGAGCAGTTCTTC | CASSPGQGDEQFF
NA | TRBJ2-5 | NA | TRBV30 | 14 | TGTGCCTGGAGGTACTCTAGGCTCCAAGAGACCCAGTACTTC | CAWRYSRLQETQYF
NA | TRBJ1-2 | NA | TRBV2 | 13 | TGTGCCAGCAGTGAAGGCCCTGCGGGGGGCTACACCTTC | CASSEGPAGGYTF
once | TRBJ2-1 | TRBD2 | TRBV9 | 15 | TGTGCCAGCAGCGTAGCGAGCGGGGGGGCGGGTGAGCAGTTCTTC | CASSVASGGAGEQFF
NA | TRBJ2-5 | TRBD2 | TRBV11-2 | 15 | TGTGCCAGCAGCTTGCGGACTAGCCAGCAAGAGACCCAGTACTTC | CASSLRTSQQETQYF
once | TRBJ1-6 | TRBD1 | TRBV6-1 | 13 | TGTGCCAGCCAGGGGGATTCCTATACCGACCTCCACTTT | CASQGDSYTDLHF
once | TRBJ1-1 | TRBD1 | TRBV7-3 | 15 | TGTGCCAGCAGCTTAATAGGCACAGGGGTCACTGAAGCTTTCTTT | CASSLIGTGVTEAFF
NA | TRBJ1-5 | NA | TRBV5-6 | 14 | TGTGCCAGCAGCCGGACGGGGTTTGGACAGCCCCAGCATTTT | CASSRTGFGQPQHF
NA | TRBJ2-5 | TRBD2 | TRBV19 | 15 | TGTGCCAGTAGTATAGGCGGCGGGGGGTCAGAGACCCAGTACTTC | CASSIGGGGSETQYF
NA | TRBJ2-2 | TRBD1 | TRBV10-1 | 18 | TGCGCCAGCAGTGGCTTCCCGGGACAGGAATCGAACACCGGGGAGCTGTTTTTT | CASSGFPGQESNTGELFF
NA | TRBJ2-3 | NA | TRBV5-1 | 16 | TGCGCCAGCAGCTCGTGGGGGGACCGGGTCACAGATACGCAGTATTTT | CASSSWGDRVTDTQYF